Each of the 32 T cell receptor beta chains below was sequenced from the same sample in a study of blood T cell repertoires in COVID-19. Profiling relied on immunoSEQ multiplex PCR, and the TCRdb table lists in-frame clones only, not all of them. This table has around 250,000 clones, roughly 85% appearing once. Sequencing was carried out using peripheral blood. The receptors shown here come from a woman under 30 with acute or convalescent COVID-19.

The chain is built from TRBV18 and TRBJ1-4, with 7 bases lining up with TRBD1. The CDR3 totals 14 residues. V lost 6 bases, J lost 6 bases, and 7 bases stayed unmatched. In germline, CDR1 is KGHSH, CDR2 LQKENI. CDR3 sequence reads: CASSATGTDEKLFF. For the CDR3, the DNA is TGTGCCAGCTCGGCGACCGGGACAGATGAAAAACTGTTTTTT.

V usage is TRBV3-1 (or the pseudogene TRBV3-2) and J usage is TRBJ2-1; 8 nucleotides agree with TRBD2. Germline loops: CDR1 LGHDT, CDR2 YNNKEL (reference sequence). The CDR3 is made up of 16 amino acids. With V trimmed by 6 bases and J by 5 bases, 12 bases remained unmatched. CDR3 nucleotides: TGTGCCAGCAGTTTAACTAGCGGTTCGTGGGACAATGAGCAGTTCTTC. Its translation: CASSLTSGSWDNEQFF.

This rearrangement joins TRBV7-2 to TRBJ2-1; TRBD2 matches 14 bases. Germline V CDR1 and CDR2: SGHTA, FQGNSA. The CDR3 consists of 19 residues. The junction had 13 bases not matched to a gene; V was cut back by 4 bases and J by 5 bases. CDR3 nucleotide sequence: TGTGCCAGCAGCTCCCAAGGGACTAGCGGGAGAAAGGGGAACAATGAGCAGTTCTTC. It is translated as CASSSQGTSGRKGNNEQFF.

This clone was detected only a few times. This sequence joins TRBV6-5 and TRBJ1-1; no clear D gene. The germline gives CDR1 MNHEY, CDR2 SVGAGI. Trimming stripped 6 bases from V and 0 bases from J, with 14 bases between. CDR3 size: 15 residues. The CDR3 protein is CASSYEALLNTEAFF. For the CDR3, the DNA is TGTGCCAGCAGCTACGAAGCGTTGTTGAACACTGAAGCTTTCTTT.

V is TRBV19 and J is TRBJ1-1, with a possible D match to TRBD1 (6 bases). Per germline, CDR1 LNHDA and CDR2 SQIVND (reference sequence). The length of the CDR3 is 16 residues. Trimming left V 6 bases short and J 4 bases short, with 21 bases between. Here the CDR3 DNA reads TGTGCCAGTAGCCCCCGGACAGAGCTTTGGGTCACTGAAGCTTTCTTT. Residues: CASSPRTELWVTEAFF.

V is TRBV6-6 and J is TRBJ1-5, with 7 positions matching TRBD1. The V and J ends lost 6 bases and 7 bases, in that order; junction bases with no gene match: 12. The germline V gene encodes CDR1 MNHNY and CDR2 SVGAGI (reference sequence). This CDR3 spans 15 amino acids. CDR3 amino acids: CASSPLRGQVQPQHF. The CDR3 DNA sequence: TGTGCCAGCAGCCCCCTGAGAGGACAGGTACAGCCCCAGCATTTT.

The J gene is TRBJ2-2, the V gene TRBV27, with TRBD1 matching 10 bases. The CDR3 extends over 15 amino acids. The V segment lost 8 bases and the J segment 7 bases; nucleotides outside the gene matches: 10. Germline CDR1 MNHEY, CDR2 SMNVEV (reference sequence). The DNA of the CDR3 is TGTGCCAGCTGTCCTCGGGACAGGGGACACGGGGAGCTGTTTTTT. Protein product: CASCPRDRGHGELFF.

V is TRBV6-2 or TRBV6-3 and J is TRBJ2-5; TRBD1 matches at 8 bases. J gave up 7 bases and V 5 bases, and 0 bases lay outside the gene matches. Germline V gene lookup returns CDR1 MNHEY and CDR2 SVGEGT. The CDR3 loop spans 11 amino acids. The DNA for the CDR3 is TGTGCCAGCAGTACAGGGGGGACCCAGTACTTC. This gives the protein CASSTGGTQYF.

As DNA, the CDR3 is TGTGCCAGCAGGTCGACTAGCGGGAGGGGCAATGAGCAGTTCTTC. It codes for CASRSTSGRGNEQFF. The rearrangement uses TRBV2 and TRBJ2-1, with 14 bases lining up with TRBD2. The trim removed 6 bases at V and 6 bases at J, leaving 4 bases unmatched. Germline V CDR1 and CDR2: SNHLY, FYNNEI. The CDR3 runs to 15 residues.

J is TRBJ2-1 and V is TRBV18, with 9 bases fitting TRBD2. CDR3 size: 16 residues. Trimming took 1 base from V and 6 from J; bases not matched to a gene: 7. Germline lookup yields CDR1 KGHSH and CDR2 LQKENI. The CDR3 coding sequence is TGTGCCAGCTCACCACGACTAGCGGAGAAACCCAATGAGCAGTTCTTC. Protein: CASSPRLAEKPNEQFF.

With regard to this clone: At the DNA level, this CDR3 is encoded by other sequences in the same sample as well. The chain recombines TRBV4-3 with TRBJ2-7; 9 bases map to TRBD2. The CDR3 length is 13 residues. Per the germline V gene, CDR1 is LGHNA and CDR2 is YSLEER. V dropped 4 bases and J dropped 3; count of bases not matched to a gene: 1. The CDR3 region is CASSLTSGYEQYF. CDR3 DNA sequence: TGCGCCAGCAGCCTGACTAGCGGCTACGAGCAGTACTTC.

The J gene is TRBJ2-7, the V gene TRBV11-2, with 8 bases fitting TRBD2. CDR1 SGHAT and CDR2 FQNNGV come from the germline V gene. V shed 3 bases, J shed 3 bases, and the junction held 7 bases outside the gene matches. CDR3 size: 15 residues. CDR3 amino acids: CASSFTLAAFYEQYF. The CDR3, as DNA: TGTGCCAGCAGCTTTACACTAGCGGCCTTCTACGAGCAGTACTTC.

The chain combines TRBV5-1 with TRBJ1-4; 7 bases fit TRBD1. CDR1 SGHRS and CDR2 YFSETQ come from the germline V gene. CDR3 length equals 14 residues. V lost 0 bases to trimming and J lost 8 bases; unmatched junction nucleotides: 4. CDR3: CASSLGTGTEKLFF. In DNA, the CDR3 is TGCGCCAGCAGCTTGGGGACAGGAACCGAAAAACTGTTTTTT.

V and J are TRBV5-1 and TRBJ1-1, with D possibly being TRBD1 (5 bases). V was shortened by 8 bases and J by 5 bases, with 16 bases between the two germline ends. Germline V CDR1 and CDR2: SGHRS, YFSETQ. The length of the CDR3 is 13 residues. CDR3 nucleotide sequence: TGCGCCAGTACGGGACTGGGGGTTACTGAAGCTTTCTTT. This gives the protein CASTGLGVTEAFF.

The rearrangement uses TRBV11-2 and TRBJ1-2; TRBD1 matches at 7 bases. V shed 1 base, J shed 4 bases, and the junction held 9 bases outside the gene matches. CDR1 is SGHAT, CDR2 FQNNGV, per germline. The CDR3 length is 16 residues. The DNA for the CDR3 is TGTGCCAGCAGCTTAGGGAGGGGGCAGGGTGTCTATGGCTACACCTTC. Translation gives CASSLGRGQGVYGYTF.

J is TRBJ2-2 and V is TRBV4-1; unclear D gene. Trimming removed 0 bases from V and 1 base from J, with 9 bases in between. Germline lookup yields CDR1 MGHRA and CDR2 YSYEKL. The CDR3 runs 16 residues. CDR3 DNA: TGCGCCAGCAGCCAAGATCTACAGCTGAACACCGGGGAGCTGTTTTTT. Its protein is CASSQDLQLNTGELFF.

V and J are TRBV3-1 (or the pseudogene TRBV3-2) and TRBJ2-2; D perhaps matches TRBD1 (7 bases). This CDR3 has 13 residues. From germline, CDR1 is LGHDT and CDR2 YNNKEL (reference sequence). Trimming took 5 bases from V and 6 from J, leaving 10 bases between them. The CDR3 is CASSSRGAGELFF. The CDR3 DNA follows: TGTGCCAGCAGCTCCAGGGGGGCCGGGGAGCTGTTTTTT.

The sample holds a few counts of this clone. The CDR3 nucleotides are TGCGCCAGCAGCTTGGAGAGCAGGGGCACAGATACGCAGTATTTT. Its translation: CASSLESRGTDTQYF. V usage is TRBV5-1 and J usage is TRBJ2-3, with D tentatively TRBD1 (5 bases). Germline-derived CDR1 and CDR2 are SGHRS and YFSETQ. The ends were cut back, 0 bases at V and 1 base at J, with 9 bases in the middle. The CDR3 loop spans 15 amino acids.

The gene calls are TRBV12-3 or TRBV12-4 and TRBJ2-3; D possibly corresponds to TRBD2 (5 bases). This CDR3 spans 12 amino acids. Trimming left V 5 bases short and J 5 bases short, with 8 bases between. The CDR3 is CASSREGDTQYF. The DNA of the CDR3 is TGTGCCAGCAGTCGAGAGGGAGATACGCAGTATTTT.

The chain carries TRBV28 and TRBJ2-1; TRBD1 agrees at 8 bases. This CDR3 comprises 14 residues. Per germline, CDR1 MDHEN and CDR2 SYDVKM. V shed 5 bases, J shed 7 bases, and the junction held 7 bases outside the gene matches. The CDR3 sequence: CASSQWTGSNEQFF. The CDR3 nucleotides are TGTGCCAGCAGTCAATGGACAGGGAGTAATGAGCAGTTCTTC.

The chain recombines TRBV4-3 with TRBJ2-1; 7 bases fit TRBD1. Per germline, CDR1 LGHNA and CDR2 YSLEER. There are 17 residues in the CDR3. V shed 0 bases and J 3 bases; nucleotides not matched to a gene: 8. Written as DNA, the CDR3 is TGCGCCAGCAGCCAAGATTGGGGGACAGAGGTCTACAATGAGCAGTTCTTC. Protein sequence: CASSQDWGTEVYNEQFF.

This clone was seen a few times. The V and J genes are TRBV6-6 and TRBJ2-2; D may be TRBD2 (5 bases). The CDR3 runs to 18 residues. The ends were cut back, 5 bases at V and 2 bases at J, with 21 bases in the middle. The germline V gene encodes CDR1 MNHNY and CDR2 SVGAGI (reference sequence). The CDR3 region has the DNA TGTGCCAGCAGTCCCCCGGCGGAAGGGAGTGACAACACCGGGGAGCTGTTTTTT. Its translation: CASSPPAEGSDNTGELFF.

The V and J genes are TRBV11-3 and TRBJ2-1; 13 nucleotides line up with TRBD2. The CDR3 covers 15 residues. Germline V gives CDR1 SGHNT, CDR2 YENEEA. Trimming took 3 bases from V and 10 from J; bases not matched to a gene: 6. The CDR3 here is CASSFTSGRVNEQFF. CDR3 DNA sequence: TGTGCCAGCAGCTTCACTAGCGGGAGGGTCAACGAGCAGTTCTTC.

The chain joins TRBV19 to TRBJ2-7; D unresolved. The germline CDR1 and CDR2 sequences are LNHDA and SQIVND (reference sequence). V lost 3 bases, J lost 7 bases, and 10 bases lay in between. The CDR3 loop spans 12 amino acids. CDR3 coding DNA: TGTGCCAGTAGTATGGGCCCTGAAGAGCAGTACTTC. Translating gives CASSMGPEEQYF.

CDR3 region: CASSEQGAMGYGYTF. The CDR3 bases are TGTGCCAGCAGCGAACAGGGGGCAATGGGCTATGGCTACACCTTC. The J gene is TRBJ1-2, the V gene TRBV9, with 9 bases fitting TRBD1. Trimming at V came to 3 bases and at J to 4 bases, leaving 7 bases not matched to a gene. This CDR3 is 15 amino acids long. The germline gives CDR1 SGDLS, CDR2 YYNGEE.

The rearrangement joins TRBV18 to TRBJ1-5; perhaps TRBD1 as D (6 bases). V dropped 6 bases and J dropped 5 bases, with 17 bases sitting between them. Germline-derived CDR1 and CDR2 are KGHSH and LQKENI. The CDR3 sequence is 15 residues long. The CDR3 region has the DNA TGTGCCAGCTCCCGATCGGGGGGCGCTGATCAGCCCCAGCATTTT. Its translation: CASSRSGGADQPQHF.

This chain links TRBV19 with TRBJ1-3, with 7 bases matching TRBD1. The V and J ends lost 6 bases and 0 bases, in that order; junction bases with no gene match: 8. The V gene's germline CDR1 is LNHDA and CDR2 SQIVND (reference sequence). This CDR3 is 16 amino acids long. The CDR3 DNA reads as TGTGCCAGTAGCATGGGAAACAGGGGCTCTGGAAACACCATATATTTT. It encodes CASSMGNRGSGNTIYF. Looking up the rest from reference TRBV19 and TRBJ1-3 gives the full variable domain: DGGITQSPKYLFRKEGQNVTLSCEQNLNHDAMYWYRQDPGQGLRLIYYSQIVNDFQKGDIAEGYSVSREKKESFPLTVTSAQKNPTAFYLCASSMGNRGSGNTIYFGEGSWLTVV.

The chain employs TRBV11-1 and TRBJ1-1; 9 nucleotides align to TRBD1. Losses at the gene ends were 0 bases for V and 3 bases for J; bases not matched to a gene: 2. Germline loops: CDR1 SGHAT, CDR2 FQDESV (reference sequence). The CDR3 loop spans 15 amino acids. The CDR3, as DNA: TGTGCCAGCAGCTTAGCGAGACAGGGGGACACTGAAGCTTTCTTT. It codes for CASSLARQGDTEAFF.

The chain joins TRBV11-2 to TRBJ1-2, with D perhaps TRBD1 (5 bases). The CDR3 is 15 residues long. Trimming pared 3 bases from V and 0 bases from J, leaving 11 bases between. Germline CDR1 reads SGHAT; CDR2 reads FQNNGV. CDR3 in DNA: TGTGCCAGCAGCTTTCAGACAGACCCTAACTATGGCTACACCTTC. This gives the protein CASSFQTDPNYGYTF.

The rearrangement joins TRBV4-1 to TRBJ2-1; the D gene is possibly TRBD1 (5 bases). Germline CDR1 is MGHRA and CDR2 is YSYEKL. The CDR3 is made up of 16 amino acids. Trimming removed 3 bases at V and 0 bases at J, with 12 bases between. The CDR3 nucleotides read TGCGCCAGCAGCCACCAAGGGGTTCCCTCCTACAATGAGCAGTTCTTC. Translation: CASSHQGVPSYNEQFF.

V usage is TRBV9 and J usage is TRBJ2-7, with a possible D match to TRBD1 (5 bases). The CDR3 runs to 15 residues. The ends were cut back, 3 bases at V and 0 bases at J, with 13 bases in the middle. The germline V gene has CDR1 SGDLS and CDR2 YYNGEE. CDR3 nucleotides: TGTGCCAGCAGCGCAGGGTACTTAAGCTCCTACGAGCAGTACTTC. It encodes CASSAGYLSSYEQYF.

Comment on this clone: A junction boundary mismatches the germline segment, possibly from a read error. The chain carries TRBV5-4 and TRBJ2-3; 9 positions agree with TRBD2. CDR1 and CDR2 (germline): SGHNT, YYREEE (reference sequence). The CDR3 consists of 14 residues. Written as DNA, the CDR3 is TGTGCCAGCAGCTCCGGGACTAGCATAGATACGCAGTATTTT. The encoded protein is CASSSGTSIDTQYF.